This T cell receptor beta chain emerged from a study of blood T cell repertoires in COVID-19. Whole-study context: Whether acute or convalescent, the COVID-19 samples came from the United States, Italy and Spain. From T cells, B-cell-depleted T cells, or PBMCs came the material, which was cDNA or gDNA.

Germline CDR1 is SGHNT and CDR2 is YYREEE (reference sequence). V trimming: 4 bases; J trimming: 4 bases; junction bases outside the gene matches: 16. The CDR3 totals 18 residues. This clone was detected a few times. In the study's own analysis: The authors estimated nucleated cell counts from reference gene primer amplification. Here immunoSEQ multiplex PCR was the method, and the copy in TCRdb shows in-frame clones only, minus some. The DNA gave D and trimming, while V, J and clone size come from that table. The sample carries 150,000 to 200,000 clones, roughly 80% recorded once. What was sequenced was peripheral blood. This receptor was taken from a man in his sixties with active or convalescent COVID-19. The chain combines TRBV5-4 with TRBJ2-1; 8 bases fit TRBD1. The CDR3 loop is CASSPEIPRDRRYNEQFF. The CDR3 bases are TGTGCCAGCAGCCCAGAGATCCCCCGGGACAGGAGATACAATGAGCAGTTCTTC.